Below, 8 T cell receptor beta chains from the same sample are listed, as sequenced in a study of shared clonotypes between healthy human individuals. Measured with immunoSEQ multiplex PCR; TCRdb has only the in-frame clones, and not every one. Of fewer than 1.4 million clones in the sample, 75% to 80% are singletons; the top ten hold roughly 0.55%. The source material was memory CD4+ T cells from PBMCs. As for subset: CD45RA-negative fraction. The source of these receptors is a young man in good health. Some clones in this sample may be carry-over from other donors' samples.

V and J are TRBV13 and TRBJ1-1; D gene ambiguous. The CDR3 spans 16 residues. Trimming removed 1 base from V and 0 bases from J, with 12 bases in between. Germline V lookup: CDR1 PRHDT, CDR2 FYEKMQ (reference sequence). CDR3 sequence reads: CASSLEQIPLNTEAFF. Here the CDR3 DNA reads TGTGCCAGCAGCTTAGAACAGATACCCTTGAACACTGAAGCTTTCTTT.

This chain connects TRBV4-3 to TRBJ1-6, with a weak D call TRBD1 (5 bases). Germline CDR1 reads LGHNA; CDR2 reads YSLEER. This CDR3 has 14 amino acids. The V end was cut by 1 base, the J end by 5 bases, with 6 bases between. The CDR3 loop reads CASSQGQNNSPLHF. The DNA of the CDR3 is TGCGCCAGCAGCCAAGGACAGAATAATTCACCCCTCCACTTT.

This chain uses TRBV7-3 with TRBJ1-1; D remains unclear. The ends were cut back, 4 bases at V and 3 bases at J, with 9 bases in the middle. CDR3 length: 13 amino acids. Germline V CDR1 and CDR2: SGHTA, FQGTGA. CDR3 bases: TGTGCCAGCAGCTCAGCGTGGGACACTGAAGCTTTCTTT. Translation: CASSSAWDTEAFF. Supplemented by reference TRBV7-3 and TRBJ1-1, the full variable domain reads GAGVSQTPSNKVTEKGKYVELRCDPISGHTALYWYRQSLGQGPEFLIYFQGTGAADDSGLPNDRFFAVRPEGSVSTLKIQRTERGDSAVYLCASSSAWDTEAFFGQGTRLTVV.

V is TRBV27 and J is TRBJ2-3, with 8 bases that match TRBD2. This CDR3 region has 13 residues. Per the germline V gene, CDR1 is MNHEY and CDR2 is SMNVEV (reference sequence). V lost 8 bases to trimming and J lost 4 bases; unmatched junction nucleotides: 5. Here the CDR3 reads CASFGGGADTQYF. DNA for the CDR3: TGTGCCAGCTTCGGGGGGGGAGCAGATACGCAGTATTTT.

The genes are TRBV7-2 and TRBJ2-1, with 8 bases matching TRBD2. Unmatched junction bases numbered 13, after V lost 5 bases and J lost 10 bases. Germline lookup yields CDR1 SGHTA and CDR2 FQGNSA. The CDR3 runs 15 residues. The CDR3 here is CASSPPSGGLWEQFF. The CDR3, as DNA: TGTGCCAGCAGCCCACCCAGCGGGGGTTTATGGGAGCAGTTCTTC. Combining the CDR3 with reference TRBV7-2 and TRBJ2-1 gives the whole variable domain GAGVSQSPSNKVTEKGKDVELRCDPISGHTALYWYRQSLGQGLEFLIYFQGNSAPDKSGLPSDRFSAERTGGSVSTLTIQRTQQEDSAVYLCASSPPSGGLWEQFFGPGTRLTVL.

This sequence joins TRBV7-3 and TRBJ1-1, with 7 bases aligning to TRBD1. The V segment lost 1 base and the J segment 3 bases; nucleotides outside the gene matches: 8. Looked up from germline, CDR1 is SGHTA and CDR2 is FQGTGA. The CDR3 consists of 16 residues. CDR3 DNA: TGTGCCAGCAGCTTAATGGGGGGACAGTCGGACACTGAAGCTTTCTTT. Translating it yields CASSLMGGQSDTEAFF.

The chain recombines TRBV5-1 with TRBJ2-5; possibly TRBD1 or TRBD2 for D (5 bases each). The germline V gene encodes CDR1 SGHRS and CDR2 YFSETQ. This CDR3 spans 14 amino acids. V was clipped by 1 base and J by 3 bases, with 10 bases between them. The CDR3 DNA reads TGCGCCAGCAGCTTGACGGGACCCGAAGAGACCCAGTACTTC. It is translated as CASSLTGPEETQYF. Based on the CDR3 plus reference TRBV5-1 and TRBJ2-5, the full variable domain is KAGVTQTPRYLIKTRGQQVTLSCSPISGHRSVSWYQQTPGQGLQFLFEYFSETQRNKGNFPGRFSGRQFSNSRSEMNVSTLELGDSALYLCASSLTGPEETQYFGPGTRLLVL.

The J gene is TRBJ1-2, the V gene TRBV5-1, with D tentatively TRBD1 (6 bases). Trimming left V 2 bases short and J 1 base short, with 12 bases between. Looked up from germline, CDR1 is SGHRS and CDR2 is YFSETQ. CDR3 length: 15 amino acids. This CDR3 is CASSFRGDSNYGYTF. CDR3 in DNA: TGCGCCAGCAGCTTCAGGGGTGACAGTAACTATGGCTACACCTTC.